Listed below are T cell receptor beta chains from one sample, sequenced in a study of T-cell reconstitution after alpha-beta-depleted transplantation in children. A single record per CDR3 protein comes from TCRdb applying MiXCR to the PCR reads. The sample has around 580,000 distinct CDR3 sequences, 25% to 30% seen once; the top ten hold under 45%. Specimen: PBMCs, collected before TCRalphabeta/CD19-depleted stem cell transplant. Receptor source: a boy younger than two with Wiskott-Aldrich syndrome, due to receive a stem cell transplant. The CDR3 runs from the conserved cysteine through the conserved F or W. A D gene is named only where the DNA matches it firmly. Not every row has a clone size; where given, it reads once, few, many or a size class.

clone_size,v_call,d_call,j_call,cdr3_nt,cdr3_aa
-,TRBV6-1,-,TRBJ2-4,TGTGCCAGCAGTGAACACCGGGACGAGGCGGACATTCAGTACTTC,CASSEHRDEADIQYF
few,TRBV20-1,TRBD2,TRBJ2-1,TGCAGTGCTAGGGATCTAGCGGGAGTTTTTAATGAGCAGTTCTTC,CSARDLAGVFNEQFF
-,TRBV20-1,TRBD2,TRBJ2-1,TGCAGTGCTAGAGATCAAGGCGGGAGGTTCTATGAGCAGTTCTTC,CSARDQGGRFYEQFF
once,TRBV24-1,-,TRBJ2-1,TGTGCCACCAGTGGGCGGGACCGATACAATGAGCAGTTCTTC,CATSGRDRYNEQFF
few,TRBV5-1,-,TRBJ1-6,TGCGCCAGCAGCTTGACGCAGGGTTTCTCACCCCTCCACTTT,CASSLTQGFSPLHF
few,TRBV5-1,-,TRBJ2-2,TGCGCCAGCAGCTTTCAGGGCCTCAAGAACACCGGGGAGCTGTTTTTT,CASSFQGLKNTGELFF
-,TRBV7-8,TRBD2,TRBJ2-5,TGTGCCAGCAGACGGACTAGCTTTGAGACCCAGTACTTC,CASRRTSFETQYF
-,TRBV5-1,TRBD1,TRBJ2-3,TGCGCCAACCCGGGACAGACCACAGATACGCAGTATTTT,CANPGQTTDTQYF
few,TRBV6-1,-,TRBJ2-7,TGTGCCAGCATGGACAGCTCCTACGAGCAGTACTTC,CASMDSSYEQYF
few,TRBV5-1,TRBD1,TRBJ2-3,TGCGCCAGCAGCTTGGGGGCACAGGGGACGGGCACAGATACGCAGTATTTT,CASSLGAQGTGTDTQYF
-,TRBV29-1,-,TRBJ2-4,TGCAGCGTTAAGGTCGGCATTCAGTACTTC,CSVKVGIQYF
-,TRBV30,-,TRBJ2-1,TGTGCCTGGCTAGTCGGGGGAGCTGAGCAGTTCTTC,CAWLVGGAEQFF
few,TRBV24-1,-,TRBJ2-3,TGTGCCACCGGACAGTCTAGCACAGATACGCAGTATTTT,CATGQSSTDTQYF
few,TRBV7-7,TRBD1,TRBJ1-3,TGTGCCAGCAGCTTAGGGACAGGACCAAACACCATATATTTT,CASSLGTGPNTIYF